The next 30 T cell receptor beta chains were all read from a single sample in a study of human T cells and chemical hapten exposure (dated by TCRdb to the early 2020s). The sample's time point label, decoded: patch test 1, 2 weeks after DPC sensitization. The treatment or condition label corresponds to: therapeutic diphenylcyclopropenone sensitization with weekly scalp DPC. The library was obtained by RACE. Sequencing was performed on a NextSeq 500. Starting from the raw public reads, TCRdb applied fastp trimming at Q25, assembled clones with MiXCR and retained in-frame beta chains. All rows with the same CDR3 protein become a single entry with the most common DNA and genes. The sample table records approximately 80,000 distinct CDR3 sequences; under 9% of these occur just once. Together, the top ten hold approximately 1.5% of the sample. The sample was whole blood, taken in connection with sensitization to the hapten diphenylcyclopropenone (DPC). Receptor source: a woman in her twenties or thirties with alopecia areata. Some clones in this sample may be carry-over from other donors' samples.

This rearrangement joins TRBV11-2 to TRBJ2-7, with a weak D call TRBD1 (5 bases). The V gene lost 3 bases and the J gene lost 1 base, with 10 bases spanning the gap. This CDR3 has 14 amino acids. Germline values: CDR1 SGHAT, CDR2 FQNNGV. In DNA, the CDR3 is TGTGCCAGCAGCTTGTGGGGCACTTCCTACGAGCAGTACTTC. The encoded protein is CASSLWGTSYEQYF.

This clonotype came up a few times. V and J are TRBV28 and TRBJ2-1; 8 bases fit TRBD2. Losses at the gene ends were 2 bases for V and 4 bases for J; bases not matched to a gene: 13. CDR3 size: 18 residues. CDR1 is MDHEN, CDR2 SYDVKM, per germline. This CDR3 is CASSLGLGTSGPYNEQFF. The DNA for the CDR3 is TGTGCCAGCAGTTTAGGTCTCGGGACTAGTGGCCCGTACAATGAGCAGTTCTTC.

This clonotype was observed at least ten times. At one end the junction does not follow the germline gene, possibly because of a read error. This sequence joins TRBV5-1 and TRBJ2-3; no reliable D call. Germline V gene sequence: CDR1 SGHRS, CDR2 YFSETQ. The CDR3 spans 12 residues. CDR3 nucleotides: TGCGCCAGCAGTTTGGGCTCAGATACGCAGTATTTT. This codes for CASSLGSDTQYF.

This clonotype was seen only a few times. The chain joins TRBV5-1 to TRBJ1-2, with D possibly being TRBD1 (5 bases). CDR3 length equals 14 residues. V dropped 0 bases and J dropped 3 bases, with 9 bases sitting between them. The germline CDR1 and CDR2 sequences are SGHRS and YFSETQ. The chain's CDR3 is CASSLGGSDYGYTF. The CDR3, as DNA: TGCGCCAGCAGCTTGGGGGGCTCGGACTATGGCTACACCTTC.

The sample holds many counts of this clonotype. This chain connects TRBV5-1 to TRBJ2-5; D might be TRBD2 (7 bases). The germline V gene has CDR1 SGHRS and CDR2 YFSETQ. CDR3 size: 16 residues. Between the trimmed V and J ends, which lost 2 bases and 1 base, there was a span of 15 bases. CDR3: CASSLVQGGGQETQYF. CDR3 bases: TGCGCCAGCAGCTTAGTTCAGGGAGGGGGCCAAGAGACCCAGTACTTC.

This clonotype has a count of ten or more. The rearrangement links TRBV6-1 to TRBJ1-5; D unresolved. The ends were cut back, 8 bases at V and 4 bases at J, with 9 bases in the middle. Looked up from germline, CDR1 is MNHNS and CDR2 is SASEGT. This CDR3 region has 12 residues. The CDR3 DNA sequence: TGTGCCAGCGGACGGATAAATCAGCCCCAGCATTTT. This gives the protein CASGRINQPQHF.

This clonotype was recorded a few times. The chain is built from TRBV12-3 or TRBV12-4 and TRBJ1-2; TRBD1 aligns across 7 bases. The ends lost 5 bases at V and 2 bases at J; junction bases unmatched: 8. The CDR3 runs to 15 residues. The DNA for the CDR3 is TGTGCCAGCAGTCGGCAGGGACAGACAAACTATGGCTACACCTTC. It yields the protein CASSRQGQTNYGYTF.

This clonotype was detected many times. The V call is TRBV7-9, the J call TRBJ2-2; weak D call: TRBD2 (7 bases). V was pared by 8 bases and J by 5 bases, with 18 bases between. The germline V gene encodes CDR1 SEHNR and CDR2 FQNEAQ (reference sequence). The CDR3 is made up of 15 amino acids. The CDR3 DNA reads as TGTGCCAGCTATGTGGCGGGGGCGCGGACCGGGGAGCTGTTTTTT. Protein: CASYVAGARTGELFF.

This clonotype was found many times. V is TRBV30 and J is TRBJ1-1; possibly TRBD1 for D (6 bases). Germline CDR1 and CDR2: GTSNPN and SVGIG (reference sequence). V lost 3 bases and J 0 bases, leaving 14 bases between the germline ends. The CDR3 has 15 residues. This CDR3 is CAWSKTRDMNTEAFF. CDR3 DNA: TGTGCCTGGAGCAAAACCAGGGACATGAACACTGAAGCTTTCTTT.

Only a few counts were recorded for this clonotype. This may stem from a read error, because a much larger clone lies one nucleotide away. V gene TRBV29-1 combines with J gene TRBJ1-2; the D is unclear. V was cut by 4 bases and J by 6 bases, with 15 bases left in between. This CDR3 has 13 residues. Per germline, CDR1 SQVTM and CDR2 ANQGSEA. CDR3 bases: TGCAGCGTTGTCGGTGCGGACCCCGATGGCTACACCTTC. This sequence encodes CSVVGADPDGYTF.

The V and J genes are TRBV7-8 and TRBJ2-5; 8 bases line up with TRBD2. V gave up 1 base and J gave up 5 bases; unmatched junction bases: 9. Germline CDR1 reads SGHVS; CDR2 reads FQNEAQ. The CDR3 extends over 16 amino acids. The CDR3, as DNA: TGTGCCAGCAGCTTAGTAGGCGGGGGGAGAAGGGAGACCCAGTACTTC. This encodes CASSLVGGGRRETQYF.

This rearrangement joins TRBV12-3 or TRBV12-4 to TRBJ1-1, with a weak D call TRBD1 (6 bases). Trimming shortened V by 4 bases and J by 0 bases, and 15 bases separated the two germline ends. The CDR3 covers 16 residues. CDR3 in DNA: TGTGCCAGCAGTTCCCCTCCGGGACACATGAACACTGAAGCTTTCTTT. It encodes CASSSPPGHMNTEAFF.

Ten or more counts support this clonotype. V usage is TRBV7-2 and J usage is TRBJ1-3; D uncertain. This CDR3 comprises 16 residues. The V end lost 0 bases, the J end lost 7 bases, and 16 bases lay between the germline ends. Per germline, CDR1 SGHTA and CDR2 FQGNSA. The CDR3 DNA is TGTGCCAGCAGCTTAGCGACGGGAATTACAGTTAACACCATATATTTT. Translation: CASSLATGITVNTIYF.

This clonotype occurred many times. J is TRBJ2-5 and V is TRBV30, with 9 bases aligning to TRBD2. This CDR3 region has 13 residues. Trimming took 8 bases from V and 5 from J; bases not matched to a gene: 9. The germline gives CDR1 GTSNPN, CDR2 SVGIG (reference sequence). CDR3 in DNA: TGTGCCCTACACGGGACTAGCTTTGAGACCCAGTACTTC. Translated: CALHGTSFETQYF.

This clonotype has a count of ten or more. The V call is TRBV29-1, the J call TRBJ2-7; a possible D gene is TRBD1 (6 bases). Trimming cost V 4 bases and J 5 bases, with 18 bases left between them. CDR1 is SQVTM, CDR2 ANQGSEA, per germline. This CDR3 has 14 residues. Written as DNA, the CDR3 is TGCAGCGTTGCCCGAACAGGGTCCCAAAACGAGCAGTACTTC. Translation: CSVARTGSQNEQYF.

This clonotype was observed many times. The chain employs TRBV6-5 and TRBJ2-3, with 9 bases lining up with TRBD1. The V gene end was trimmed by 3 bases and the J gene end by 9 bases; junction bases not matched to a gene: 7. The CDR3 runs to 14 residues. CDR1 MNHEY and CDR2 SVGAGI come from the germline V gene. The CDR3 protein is CASSYDRGRTTQYF. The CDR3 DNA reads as TGTGCCAGCAGTTATGACAGGGGGAGGACCACGCAGTATTTT.

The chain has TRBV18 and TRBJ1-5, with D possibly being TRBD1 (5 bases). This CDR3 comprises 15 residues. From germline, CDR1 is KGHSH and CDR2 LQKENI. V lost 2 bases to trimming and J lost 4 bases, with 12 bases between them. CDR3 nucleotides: TGTGCCAGCTCACCAGGGGGGGTTGGTAATCAGCCCCAGCATTTT. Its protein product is CASSPGGVGNQPQHF.

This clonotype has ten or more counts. CDR3 residues: CASSQAGDYQPQHF. CDR3 coding DNA: TGTGCCAGCAGCCAAGCAGGGGATTATCAGCCCCAGCATTTT. The chain carries TRBV3-1 and TRBJ1-5; TRBD1 is a possible D gene (6 bases). With 1 base removed from V and 5 bases from J, the gap between germline ends came to 9 bases. The CDR3 has 14 residues. Germline V gene sequence: CDR1 LGHDT, CDR2 YNNKEL (reference sequence). Full variable domain (missing parts from reference TRBV3-1 and TRBJ1-5): DTAVSQTPKYLVTQMGNDKSIKCEQNLGHDTMYWYKQDSKKFLKIMFSYNNKELIINETVPNRFSPKSPDKAHLNLHINSLELGDSAVYFCASSQAGDYQPQHFGDGTRLSIL.

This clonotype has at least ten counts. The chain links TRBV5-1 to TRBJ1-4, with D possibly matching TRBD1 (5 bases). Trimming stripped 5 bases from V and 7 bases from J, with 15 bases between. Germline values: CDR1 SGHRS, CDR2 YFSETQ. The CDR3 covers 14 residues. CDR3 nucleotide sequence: TGCGCCAGCAGAGCGGGGGGGGGATTTGAAAAACTGTTTTTT. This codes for CASRAGGGFEKLFF.

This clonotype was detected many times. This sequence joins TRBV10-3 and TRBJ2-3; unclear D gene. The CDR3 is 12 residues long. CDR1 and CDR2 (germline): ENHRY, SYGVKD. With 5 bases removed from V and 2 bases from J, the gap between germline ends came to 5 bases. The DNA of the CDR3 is TGTGCCATCAGTTCCCTCACAGATACGCAGTATTTT. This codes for CAISSLTDTQYF.

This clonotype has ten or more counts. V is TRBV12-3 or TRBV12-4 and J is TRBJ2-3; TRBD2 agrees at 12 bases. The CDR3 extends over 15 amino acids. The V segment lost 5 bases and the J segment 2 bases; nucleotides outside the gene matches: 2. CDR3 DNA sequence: TGTGCCAGCAGTACTAGCGGGGGGCCCACAGATACGCAGTATTTT. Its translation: CASSTSGGPTDTQYF.

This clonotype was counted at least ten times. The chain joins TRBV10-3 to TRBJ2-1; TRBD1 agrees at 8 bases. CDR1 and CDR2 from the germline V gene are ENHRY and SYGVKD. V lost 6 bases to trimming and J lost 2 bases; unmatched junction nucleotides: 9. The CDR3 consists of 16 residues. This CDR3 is CAISSEQGAPYNEQFF. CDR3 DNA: TGTGCCATCAGCTCCGAGCAGGGGGCACCCTACAATGAGCAGTTCTTC.

CDR3 loop: CAWSGGSDNSPLHF. CDR3 nucleotides: TGTGCCTGGAGTGGTGGTTCCGATAATTCACCCCTCCACTTT. The genes are TRBV30 and TRBJ1-6; no firm D call. The CDR3 sequence is 14 residues long. The germline V and J ends were trimmed by 1 base and 5 bases, with 9 bases remaining between them. Per the germline V gene, CDR1 is GTSNPN and CDR2 is SVGIG (reference sequence).

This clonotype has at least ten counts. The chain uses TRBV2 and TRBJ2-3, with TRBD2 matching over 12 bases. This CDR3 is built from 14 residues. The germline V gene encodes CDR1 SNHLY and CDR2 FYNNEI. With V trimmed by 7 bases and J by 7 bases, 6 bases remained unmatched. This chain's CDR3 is CASILGLAGNTQYF. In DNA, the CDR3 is TGTGCCAGCATTTTAGGACTAGCGGGGAATACGCAGTATTTT.

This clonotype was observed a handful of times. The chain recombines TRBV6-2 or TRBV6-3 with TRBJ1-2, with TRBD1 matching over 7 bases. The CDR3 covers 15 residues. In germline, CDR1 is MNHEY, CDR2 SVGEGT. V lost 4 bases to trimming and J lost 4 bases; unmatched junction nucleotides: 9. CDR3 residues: CASSSAGTVLYGYTF. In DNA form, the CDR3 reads TGTGCCAGCAGTTCCGCCGGGACAGTCCTCTATGGCTACACCTTC.

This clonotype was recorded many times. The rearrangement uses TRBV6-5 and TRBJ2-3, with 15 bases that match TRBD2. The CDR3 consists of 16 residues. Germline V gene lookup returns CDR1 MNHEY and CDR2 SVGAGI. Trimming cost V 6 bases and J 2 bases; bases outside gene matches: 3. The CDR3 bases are TGTGCCAGCAGAGGACTAGCGGGGGGGTCCACAGATACGCAGTATTTT. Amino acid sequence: CASRGLAGGSTDTQYF.

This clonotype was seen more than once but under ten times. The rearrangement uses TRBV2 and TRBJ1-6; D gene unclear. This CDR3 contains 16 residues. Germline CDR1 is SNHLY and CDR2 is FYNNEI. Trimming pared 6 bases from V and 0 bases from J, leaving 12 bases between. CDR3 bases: TGTGCCAGCAGAGACGGACGGAGCTCCTATAATTCACCCCTCCACTTT. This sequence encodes CASRDGRSSYNSPLHF.

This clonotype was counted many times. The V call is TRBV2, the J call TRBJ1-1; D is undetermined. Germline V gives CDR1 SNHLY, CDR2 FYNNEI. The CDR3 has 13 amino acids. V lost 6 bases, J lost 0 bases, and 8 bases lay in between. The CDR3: CASRREMNTEAFF. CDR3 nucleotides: TGTGCCAGCAGGCGGGAAATGAACACTGAAGCTTTCTTT.

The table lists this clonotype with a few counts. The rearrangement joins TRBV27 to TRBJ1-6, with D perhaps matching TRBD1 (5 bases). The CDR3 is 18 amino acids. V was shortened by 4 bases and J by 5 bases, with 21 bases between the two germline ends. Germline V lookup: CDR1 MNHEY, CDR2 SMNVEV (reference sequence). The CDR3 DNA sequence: TGTGCCAGCAGTTCGGCCGAGTTGACAGAACCGAATAATTCACCCCTCCACTTT. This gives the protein CASSSAELTEPNNSPLHF.

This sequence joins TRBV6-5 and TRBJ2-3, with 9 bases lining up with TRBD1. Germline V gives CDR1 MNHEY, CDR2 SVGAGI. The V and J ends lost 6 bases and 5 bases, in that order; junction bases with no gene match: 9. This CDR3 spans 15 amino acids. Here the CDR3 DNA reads TGTGCCAGCAGGCCCACGGACAGGGGCCGAGATACGCAGTATTTT. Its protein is CASRPTDRGRDTQYF.